This TCR beta chain was obtained from a study of blood T cell repertoires in COVID-19. In the study overall: From T cells, B-cell-depleted T cells, or PBMCs came the material, which was cDNA or gDNA.

Enrollment of patients from Seattle took place during active infection, with longitudinal follow-up. Study processing details: Amplification of reference gene primers provided the estimated nucleated cell counts. Libraries were prepared by immunoSEQ multiplex PCR; TCRdb keeps only in-frame clonotypes and omits some of them. That table supplies the V and J calls and clone size; D and trimming were determined from the DNA. The sample holds 250,000 or so clones; 88% are singletons and the top ten take 6.3%. This clone was detected once. The trim removed 5 bases at V and 1 base at J, leaving 6 bases unmatched. Germline CDR1 and CDR2: SGHRS and YFSETQ. CDR3 length: 15 amino acids.

The clonotype was recovered from a woman in her twenties or thirties with COVID-19, enrolled during active disease. This chain joins TRBV5-1 and TRBJ2-5; 9 bases are shared with TRBD1. Sequencing used peripheral blood. This chain's CDR3 is CASRQPGQGQETQYF. The CDR3 DNA reads as TGCGCCAGCAGACAACCGGGACAGGGCCAAGAGACCCAGTACTTC.